These 23 T cell receptor beta chains share one sample of origin, sequenced in a study of blood T cell repertoires in COVID-19. This table comes from immunoSEQ multiplex PCR, and its TCRdb copy is limited to in-frame clones, with some not included. The repertoire holds 85,000 to 100,000 clones, more than 75% seen once, with approximately 25% in the top ten. The sample was peripheral blood. The source of these receptors is a human donor in a cohort sampled during active COVID-19.

The rearrangement links TRBV4-1 to TRBJ1-5, with D hard to call. This CDR3 contains 13 residues. Germline V lookup: CDR1 MGHRA, CDR2 YSYEKL. V lost 1 base and J lost 9, with 10 bases in between. CDR3 region: CASSQGNGRPQHF. As DNA, the CDR3 is TGCGCCAGCAGCCAAGGCAACGGTCGGCCCCAGCATTTT.

This clone was seen only a few times. This chain joins TRBV28 and TRBJ2-3, with D possibly TRBD2 on 5 matching bases. CDR3 length: 15 residues. CDR1 and CDR2 from the germline V gene are MDHEN and SYDVKM. Trimming took 6 bases from V and 0 from J, leaving 13 bases between them. CDR3 sequence (DNA): TGTGCCAGCAGCCCAGCAGCGGAGAGCACAGATACGCAGTATTTT. Translation gives CASSPAAESTDTQYF.

DNA of the CDR3: TGTGCCAGCAGCTCGTCGGGTTTAGAGCAGTATTTT. It codes for CASSSSGLEQYF. The chain combines TRBV3-1 (or the pseudogene TRBV3-2) with TRBJ2-3; D remains unclear. V gave up 5 bases and J gave up 11 bases, with 14 bases separating them. Looked up from germline, CDR1 is LGHDT and CDR2 is YNNKEL (reference sequence). The CDR3 length is 12 residues.

This sequence joins TRBV10-1 and TRBJ2-7; the match to TRBD1 covers 9 bases. The CDR3 runs to 15 residues. Germline V lookup: CDR1 WNHNN, CDR2 SYGVQD (reference sequence). V gave up 3 bases and J gave up 4 bases; unmatched junction bases: 7. The CDR3 here is CASSDSGTGKYEQYF. CDR3 nucleotides: TGCGCCAGCAGTGACTCCGGGACAGGGAAATACGAGCAGTACTTC.

DNA for the CDR3: TGTGCCAGCAGCGGACAGCTGACTTACGAGCAGTACTTC. It translates to CASSGQLTYEQYF. The genes are TRBV2 and TRBJ2-7, with D tentatively TRBD1 (6 bases). V lost 6 bases and J lost 4, with 13 bases in between. Per germline, CDR1 SNHLY and CDR2 FYNNEI. The CDR3 loop spans 13 amino acids.

The J gene is TRBJ2-1, the V gene TRBV7-8, with 13 bases aligning to TRBD2. V shed 2 bases and J 6 bases; nucleotides not matched to a gene: 13. Germline-derived CDR1 and CDR2 are SGHVS and FQNEAQ. The length of the CDR3 is 19 residues. The CDR3, as DNA: TGTGCCAGCAGCTTATTCCCTACACTAGCGGGAGGGCCCTCCAATGAGCAGTTCTTC. This codes for CASSLFPTLAGGPSNEQFF.

The genes are TRBV3-1 (or the pseudogene TRBV3-2) and TRBJ1-1; D possibly corresponds to TRBD1 (6 bases). The CDR3 is 13 residues long. The germline V gene encodes CDR1 LGHDT and CDR2 YNNKEL (reference sequence). Trimming removed 5 bases from V and 5 bases from J, with 12 bases in between. CDR3: CASSTGGATEAFF. CDR3 nucleotide sequence: TGTGCCAGCAGCACGGGGGGCGCGACTGAAGCTTTCTTT.

This clone was counted only a few times. The V call is TRBV9, the J call TRBJ1-6; D remains unclear. Germline values: CDR1 SGDLS, CDR2 YYNGEE. V was shortened by 0 bases and J by 8 bases, with 15 bases between the two germline ends. This CDR3 is built from 16 residues. The DNA for the CDR3 is TGTGCCAGCAGCGTAGCCCCAACGGCGGGTGATTCACCCCTCCACTTT. Translation: CASSVAPTAGDSPLHF.

The V and J genes are TRBV3-1 (or the pseudogene TRBV3-2) and TRBJ1-1; 7 nucleotides match TRBD1. Germline V gives CDR1 LGHDT, CDR2 YNNKEL (reference sequence). V shed 7 bases, J shed 3 bases, and the junction held 11 bases outside the gene matches. The CDR3 consists of 15 residues. In nucleotides, the CDR3 is TGTGCCAGCACACCCAGGGGACAGTTGGACACTGAAGCTTTCTTT. It translates to CASTPRGQLDTEAFF.

V and J are TRBV7-8 and TRBJ2-5, with D possibly TRBD2 on 5 matching bases. The V gene lost 4 bases and the J gene lost 7 bases, with 19 bases spanning the gap. Per germline, CDR1 SGHVS and CDR2 FQNEAQ. The CDR3 loop spans 15 amino acids. Written as DNA, the CDR3 is TGTGCCAGCAGCTCCTCCGGGAACTCTGCAGGGACCCAGTACTTC. Protein product: CASSSSGNSAGTQYF.

This clone has just one count. The V gene is TRBV2, the J gene TRBJ1-2; D is perhaps TRBD1 (6 bases). V was cut by 6 bases and J by 5 bases, with 13 bases left in between. The CDR3 is 13 residues long. Looked up from germline, CDR1 is SNHLY and CDR2 is FYNNEI. The CDR3 region has the DNA TGTGCCAGCAGAGAGGGACACTCTTATGGCTACACCTTC. Translating gives CASREGHSYGYTF.

V gene TRBV28 combines with J gene TRBJ2-7; perhaps D is TRBD1 or TRBD2 (6 bases each). Germline V gene lookup returns CDR1 MDHEN and CDR2 SYDVKM. The CDR3 covers 11 residues. Trimming pared 10 bases from V and 8 bases from J, leaving 15 bases between. The CDR3 DNA reads TGTGCCATCAGGGGAGGCAGGCAGCAGTACTTC. Amino acid sequence: CAIRGGRQQYF.

This clone was recorded a few times. V gene TRBV7-8 combines with J gene TRBJ1-5; D is possibly TRBD1 (6 bases). Germline CDR1 and CDR2: SGHVS and FQNEAQ. The CDR3 length is 17 residues. Deletions cut 5 bases from V and 0 bases from J, with 17 bases between. CDR3 nucleotide sequence: TGTGCCAGCAGCCCCCCCAGGGGCCTCATTAGCAATCAGCCCCAGCATTTT. Translating it yields CASSPPRGLISNQPQHF. Combining the CDR3 with reference TRBV7-8 and TRBJ1-5 gives the whole variable domain GAGVSQSPRYKVAKRGQDVALRCDPISGHVSLFWYQQALGQGPEFLTYFQNEAQLDKSGLPSDRFFAERPEGSVSTLKIQRTQQEDSAVYLCASSPPRGLISNQPQHFGDGTRLSIL.

The table lists this clone with a count of one. The chain links TRBV5-1 to TRBJ2-2; TRBD1 agrees at 7 bases. V gave up 4 bases and J gave up 0 bases; unmatched junction bases: 9. The CDR3 has 17 amino acids. Germline loops: CDR1 SGHRS, CDR2 YFSETQ. The CDR3 DNA is TGCGCCAGCAGCCCAGCAGGACAGGCTTCGAACACCGGGGAGCTGTTTTTT. Translation: CASSPAGQASNTGELFF. Variable domain in full (rest from reference TRBV5-1 and TRBJ2-2): KAGVTQTPRYLIKTRGQQVTLSCSPISGHRSVSWYQQTPGQGLQFLFEYFSETQRNKGNFPGRFSGRQFSNSRSEMNVSTLELGDSALYLCASSPAGQASNTGELFFGEGSRLTVL.

This clone was picked up a small number of times. The gene calls are TRBV25-1 and TRBJ2-3; weak D call: TRBD1 (5 bases). The CDR3 has 15 residues. V gave up 2 bases and J gave up 2 bases, with 11 bases separating them. Germline values: CDR1 MGHDK, CDR2 SYGVNS. CDR3 amino acids: CASSEMGQITDTQYF. The CDR3 DNA reads as TGTGCCAGCAGTGAAATGGGGCAGATCACAGATACGCAGTATTTT.

This clone was recorded a few times. V usage is TRBV6-6 and J usage is TRBJ1-1; 10 bases agree with TRBD1. The V gene's germline CDR1 is MNHNY and CDR2 SVGAGI (reference sequence). The CDR3 length is 14 residues. With V trimmed by 2 bases and J by 13 bases, 10 bases remained unmatched. The CDR3: CASSYGGTGVIVFF. Here the CDR3 DNA reads TGTGCCAGCAGTTACGGCGGGACAGGGGTTATTGTTTTCTTT.

The chain employs TRBV5-5 and TRBJ2-3, with 7 bases aligning to TRBD2. Germline values: CDR1 SGHKS, CDR2 YYEKEE (reference sequence). V was clipped by 2 bases and J by 6 bases; unmatched bases: 6. The CDR3 spans 14 residues. In DNA form, the CDR3 reads TGTGCCAGCAGCTTAGAAGCGGGAATTGATACGCAGTATTTT. Translated, it gives CASSLEAGIDTQYF.

The V gene is TRBV3-1 (or the pseudogene TRBV3-2), the J gene TRBJ2-5; 8 bases are a match to TRBD2. Germline lookup yields CDR1 LGHDT and CDR2 YNNKEL (reference sequence). The CDR3 covers 16 residues. J gave up 6 bases and V 1 base, and 10 bases lay outside the gene matches. The CDR3: CASSQGAPGGMKTQYF. The CDR3 bases are TGTGCCAGCAGCCAAGGGGCCCCGGGGGGGATGAAGACCCAGTACTTC.

This clone occurred once. J is TRBJ1-2 and V is TRBV10-3, with D uncertain. Looked up from germline, CDR1 is ENHRY and CDR2 is SYGVKD. This CDR3 region has 13 residues. V dropped 2 bases and J dropped 3 bases, with 7 bases sitting between them. The CDR3 region has the DNA TGTGCCATCAGTGAGCCTACGTACTATGGCTACACCTTC. This gives the protein CAISEPTYYGYTF.

The table lists this clone with a count of one. This chain joins TRBV9 and TRBJ2-5, with 8 bases fitting TRBD2. The CDR3 runs to 15 residues. Germline V gene data show CDR1 as SGDLS and CDR2 as YYNGEE. V trimming: 3 bases; J trimming: 5 bases; junction bases outside the gene matches: 9. The CDR3 DNA reads as TGTGCCAGCAGCGCTGCTAGCGGGTACGTTGAGACCCAGTACTTC. Translating it yields CASSAASGYVETQYF.

This chain connects TRBV5-6 to TRBJ1-5; 9 positions match TRBD1. V was clipped by 6 bases and J by 0 bases; unmatched bases: 13. This CDR3 is built from 18 residues. CDR1 is SGHDT, CDR2 YYEEEE, per germline. CDR3 sequence reads: CASTNYWDRVYSNQPQHF. The CDR3 DNA is TGTGCCAGCACCAACTACTGGGACAGGGTCTATAGCAATCAGCCCCAGCATTTT.

This clone was seen a single time. This chain uses TRBV27 with TRBJ2-1; 9 bases are a match to TRBD1. The V and J ends lost 6 bases and 3 bases, in that order; junction bases with no gene match: 6. This CDR3 comprises 15 residues. Germline CDR1 MNHEY, CDR2 SMNVEV (reference sequence). The CDR3 loop reads CASRLTGGDYNEQFF. The CDR3 coding sequence is TGTGCCAGCAGATTGACAGGGGGGGACTACAATGAGCAGTTCTTC.

The chain links TRBV29-1 to TRBJ2-3; the D gene is possibly TRBD2 (7 bases). Trimming took 2 bases from V and 4 from J, leaving 16 bases between them. The CDR3 extends over 15 amino acids. The V gene's germline CDR1 is SQVTM and CDR2 ANQGSEA. The CDR3 region has the DNA TGCAGCGTTGAATCGGGGGGCTCCTACTCAGATACGCAGTATTTT. This sequence encodes CSVESGGSYSDTQYF.